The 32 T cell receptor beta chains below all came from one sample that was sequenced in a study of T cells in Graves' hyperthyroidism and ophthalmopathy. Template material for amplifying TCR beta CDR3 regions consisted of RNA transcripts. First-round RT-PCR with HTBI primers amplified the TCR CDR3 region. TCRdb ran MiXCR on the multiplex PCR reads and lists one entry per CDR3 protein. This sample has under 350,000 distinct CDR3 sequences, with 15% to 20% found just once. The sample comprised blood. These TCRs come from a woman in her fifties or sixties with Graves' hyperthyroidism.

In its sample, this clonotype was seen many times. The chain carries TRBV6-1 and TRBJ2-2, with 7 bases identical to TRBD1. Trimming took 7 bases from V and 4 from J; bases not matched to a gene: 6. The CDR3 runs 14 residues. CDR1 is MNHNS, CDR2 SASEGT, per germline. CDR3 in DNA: TGTGCCAGCAAACCGGGACAGACCACCGGGGAGCTGTTTTTT. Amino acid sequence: CASKPGQTTGELFF.

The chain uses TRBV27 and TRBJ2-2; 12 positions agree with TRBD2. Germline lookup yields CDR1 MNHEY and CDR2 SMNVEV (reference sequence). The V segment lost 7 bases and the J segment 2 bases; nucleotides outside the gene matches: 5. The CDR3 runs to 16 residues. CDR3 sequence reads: CASTNGLAGNTGELFF. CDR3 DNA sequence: TGTGCCAGCACCAACGGACTAGCGGGAAACACCGGGGAGCTGTTTTTT.

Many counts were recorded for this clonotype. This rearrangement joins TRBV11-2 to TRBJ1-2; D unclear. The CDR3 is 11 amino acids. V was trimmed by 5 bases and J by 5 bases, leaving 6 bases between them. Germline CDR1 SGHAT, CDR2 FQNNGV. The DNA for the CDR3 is TGTGCCAGCAGCCCGGGGTATGGCTACACCTTC. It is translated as CASSPGYGYTF.

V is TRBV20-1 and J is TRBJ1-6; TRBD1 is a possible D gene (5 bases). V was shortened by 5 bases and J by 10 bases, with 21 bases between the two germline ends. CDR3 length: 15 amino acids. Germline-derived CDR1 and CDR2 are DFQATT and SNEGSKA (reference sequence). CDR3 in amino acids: CSAQGPIRSNSPLHF. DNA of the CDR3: TGCAGTGCTCAGGGCCCAATTAGATCAAACTCACCCCTCCACTTT.

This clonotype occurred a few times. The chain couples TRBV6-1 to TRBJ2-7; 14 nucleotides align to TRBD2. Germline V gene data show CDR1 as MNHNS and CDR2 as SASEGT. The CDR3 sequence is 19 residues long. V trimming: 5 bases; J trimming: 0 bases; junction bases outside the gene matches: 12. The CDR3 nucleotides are TGTGCCAGCAGTCCCGCGGGACTAGCGGGGGTTCATTACTCCTACGAGCAGTACGTC. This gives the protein CASSPAGLAGVHYSYEQYV.

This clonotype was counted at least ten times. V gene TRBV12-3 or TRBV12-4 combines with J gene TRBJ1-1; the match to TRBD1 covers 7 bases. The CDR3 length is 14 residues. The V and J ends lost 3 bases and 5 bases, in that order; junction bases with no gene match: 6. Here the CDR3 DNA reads TGTGCCAGCAGTTTTTCGCCAGGGGGTACTGAAGCTTTCTTT. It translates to CASSFSPGGTEAFF.

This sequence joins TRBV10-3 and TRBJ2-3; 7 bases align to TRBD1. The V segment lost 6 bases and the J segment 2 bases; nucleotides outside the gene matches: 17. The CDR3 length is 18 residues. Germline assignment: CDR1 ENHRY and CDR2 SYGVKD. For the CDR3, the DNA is TGTGCCATCAGCACCCGAAAAACCGGGACAGACCTCACAGATACGCAGTATTTT. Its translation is CAISTRKTGTDLTDTQYF.

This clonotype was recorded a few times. The CDR3 nucleotides are TGTGCCAGCAGGACAAACAGGGGCACAAAGAATTCACCCCTCCACTTT. Translated: CASRTNRGTKNSPLHF. The J gene is TRBJ1-6, the V gene TRBV6-1, with 7 bases that match TRBD1. The J segment lost 7 bases and the V segment lost 6 bases, leaving 12 bases of the junction unmatched. Per germline, CDR1 MNHNS and CDR2 SASEGT. The CDR3 length is 16 residues.

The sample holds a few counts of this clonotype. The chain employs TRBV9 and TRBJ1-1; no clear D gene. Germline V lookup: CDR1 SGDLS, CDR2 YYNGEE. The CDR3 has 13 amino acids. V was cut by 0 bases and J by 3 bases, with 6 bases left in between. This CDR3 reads CASSVDQDTEAFF. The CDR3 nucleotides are TGTGCCAGCAGCGTAGATCAGGACACTGAAGCTTTCTTT.

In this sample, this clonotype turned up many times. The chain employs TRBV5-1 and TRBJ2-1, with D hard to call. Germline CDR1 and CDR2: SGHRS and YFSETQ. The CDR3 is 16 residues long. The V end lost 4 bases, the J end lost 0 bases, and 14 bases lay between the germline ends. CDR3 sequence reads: CASSLVQSASYNEQFF. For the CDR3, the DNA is TGCGCCAGCAGCCTTGTTCAGTCCGCCTCCTACAATGAGCAGTTCTTC.

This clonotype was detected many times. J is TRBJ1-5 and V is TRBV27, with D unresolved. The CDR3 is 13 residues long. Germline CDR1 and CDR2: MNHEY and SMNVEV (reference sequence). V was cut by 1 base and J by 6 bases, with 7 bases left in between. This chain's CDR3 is CASSLFSSQPQHF. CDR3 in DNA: TGTGCCAGCAGTTTATTCAGTAGTCAGCCCCAGCATTTT.

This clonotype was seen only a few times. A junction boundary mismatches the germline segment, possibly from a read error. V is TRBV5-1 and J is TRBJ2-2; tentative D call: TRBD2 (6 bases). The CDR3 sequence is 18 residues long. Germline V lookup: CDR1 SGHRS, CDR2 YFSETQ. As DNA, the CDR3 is TGCGCCAGCAGCTTGTCGTTGGCGGGCGGGATAAACACCGGGGAACTGTTTTTT. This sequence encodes CASSLSLAGGINTGELFF.

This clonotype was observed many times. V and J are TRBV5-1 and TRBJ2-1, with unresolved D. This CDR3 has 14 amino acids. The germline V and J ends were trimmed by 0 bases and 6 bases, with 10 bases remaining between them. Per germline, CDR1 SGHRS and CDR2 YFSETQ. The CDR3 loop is CASSLVVSPNEQFF. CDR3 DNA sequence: TGCGCCAGCAGCTTGGTCGTGAGCCCCAATGAGCAGTTCTTC.

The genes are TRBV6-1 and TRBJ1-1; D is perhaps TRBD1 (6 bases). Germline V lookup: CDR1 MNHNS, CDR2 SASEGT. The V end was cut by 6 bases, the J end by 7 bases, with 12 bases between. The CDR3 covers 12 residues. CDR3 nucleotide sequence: TGTGCCAGCAGCCTGACAGGAATTGAAGCTTTCTTT. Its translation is CASSLTGIEAFF.

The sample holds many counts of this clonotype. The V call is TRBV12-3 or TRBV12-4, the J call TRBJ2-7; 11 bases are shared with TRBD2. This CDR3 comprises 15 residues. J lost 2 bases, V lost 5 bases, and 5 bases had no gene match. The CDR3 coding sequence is TGTGCCAGCAGTCTTTCGACTAGCGGGGCCTACGAGCAGTACTTC. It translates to CASSLSTSGAYEQYF.

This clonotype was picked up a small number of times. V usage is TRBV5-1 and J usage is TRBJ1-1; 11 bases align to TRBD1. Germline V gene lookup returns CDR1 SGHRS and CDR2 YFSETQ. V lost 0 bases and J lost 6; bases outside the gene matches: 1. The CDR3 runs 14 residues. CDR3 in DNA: TGCGCCAGCAGCTTGGGGGACAGGGGGGCTGAAGCTTTCTTT. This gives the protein CASSLGDRGAEAFF.

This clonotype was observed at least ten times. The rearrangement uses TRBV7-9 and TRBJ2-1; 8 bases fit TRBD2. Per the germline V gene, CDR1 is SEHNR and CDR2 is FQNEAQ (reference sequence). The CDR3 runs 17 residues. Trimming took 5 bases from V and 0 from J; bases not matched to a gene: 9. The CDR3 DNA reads TGTGCCAGCAGCCCATCGTGGAGCGGGAGCTCCTACAATGAGCAGTTCTTC. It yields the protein CASSPSWSGSSYNEQFF.

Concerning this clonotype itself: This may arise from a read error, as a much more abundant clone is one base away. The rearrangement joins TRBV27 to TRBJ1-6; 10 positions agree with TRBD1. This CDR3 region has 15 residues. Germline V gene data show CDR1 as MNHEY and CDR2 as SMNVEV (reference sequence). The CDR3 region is CASSLRDRGNSHLHF. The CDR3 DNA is TGTGCCAGCAGTTTGCGGGACAGGGGAAATTCACACCTCCACTTT.

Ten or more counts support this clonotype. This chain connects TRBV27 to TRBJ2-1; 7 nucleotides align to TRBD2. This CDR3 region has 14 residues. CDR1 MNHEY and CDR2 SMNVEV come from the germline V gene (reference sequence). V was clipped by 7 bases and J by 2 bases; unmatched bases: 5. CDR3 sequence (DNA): TGTGCCAGCAAAAGCGGGGAGACCTACAATGAGCAGTTCTTC. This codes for CASKSGETYNEQFF.

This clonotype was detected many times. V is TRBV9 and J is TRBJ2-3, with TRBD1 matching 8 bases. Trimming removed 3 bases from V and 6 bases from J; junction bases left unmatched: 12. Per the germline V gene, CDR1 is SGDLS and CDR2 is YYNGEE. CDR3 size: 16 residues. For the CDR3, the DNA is TGTGCCAGCAGCGGTGGACAGGGACAAGCTTTGGATACGCAGTATTTT. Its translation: CASSGGQGQALDTQYF.

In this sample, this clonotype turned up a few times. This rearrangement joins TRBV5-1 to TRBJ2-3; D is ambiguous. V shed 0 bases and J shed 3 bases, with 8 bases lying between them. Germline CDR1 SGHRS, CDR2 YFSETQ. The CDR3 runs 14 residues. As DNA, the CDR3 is TGCGCCAGCAGCTTGGAGTACGAAACAGATACGCAGTATTTT. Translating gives CASSLEYETDTQYF.

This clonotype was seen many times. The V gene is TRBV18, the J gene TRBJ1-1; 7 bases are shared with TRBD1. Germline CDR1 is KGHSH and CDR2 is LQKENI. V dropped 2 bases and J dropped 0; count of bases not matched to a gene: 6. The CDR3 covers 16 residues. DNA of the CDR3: TGTGCCAGCTCACCAATAATGACAGGGATGAACACTGAAGCTTTCTTT. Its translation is CASSPIMTGMNTEAFF.

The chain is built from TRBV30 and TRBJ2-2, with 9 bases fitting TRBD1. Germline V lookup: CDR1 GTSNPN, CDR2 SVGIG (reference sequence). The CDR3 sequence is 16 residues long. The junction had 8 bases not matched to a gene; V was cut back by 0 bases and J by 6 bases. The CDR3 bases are TGTGCCTGGAGTGTTACGGGACAGGGCATACCCGGGGAGCTGTTTTTT. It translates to CAWSVTGQGIPGELFF.

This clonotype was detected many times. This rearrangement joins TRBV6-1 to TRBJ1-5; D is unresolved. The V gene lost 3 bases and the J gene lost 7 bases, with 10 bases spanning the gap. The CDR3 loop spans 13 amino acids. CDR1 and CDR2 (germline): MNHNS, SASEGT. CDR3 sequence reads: CASSEPRIQPQHF. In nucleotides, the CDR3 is TGTGCCAGCAGTGAGCCGAGGATCCAGCCCCAGCATTTT.

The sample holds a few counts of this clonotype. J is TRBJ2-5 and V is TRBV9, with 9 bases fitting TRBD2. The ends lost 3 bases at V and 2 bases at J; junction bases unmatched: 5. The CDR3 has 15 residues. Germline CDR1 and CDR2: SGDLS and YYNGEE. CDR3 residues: CASSAIAGAQETQYF. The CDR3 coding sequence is TGTGCCAGCAGCGCAATAGCGGGGGCTCAAGAGACCCAGTACTTC.

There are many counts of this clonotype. The CDR3 spells CSASEGLARPEQYF. Written as DNA, the CDR3 is TGCAGTGCTAGTGAGGGACTAGCAAGGCCGGAGCAGTACTTC. The chain carries TRBV20-1 and TRBJ2-7; 9 nucleotides line up with TRBD2. The germline V gene has CDR1 DFQATT and CDR2 SNEGSKA (reference sequence). With V trimmed by 3 bases and J by 7 bases, 10 bases remained unmatched. The length of the CDR3 is 14 residues.

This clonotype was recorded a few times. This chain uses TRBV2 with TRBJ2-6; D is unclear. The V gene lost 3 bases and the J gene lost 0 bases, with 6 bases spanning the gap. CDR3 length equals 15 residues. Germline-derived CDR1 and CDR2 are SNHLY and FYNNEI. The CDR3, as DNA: TGTGCCAGCAGTGATTTCAGCTCTGGGGCCAACGTCCTGACTTTC. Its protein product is CASSDFSSGANVLTF.

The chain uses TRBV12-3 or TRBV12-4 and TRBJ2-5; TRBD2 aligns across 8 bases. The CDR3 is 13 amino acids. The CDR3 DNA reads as TGTTCCACGGCTAGCGGGTACCAAGAGACCCAGTACTTC. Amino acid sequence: CSTASGYQETQYF.

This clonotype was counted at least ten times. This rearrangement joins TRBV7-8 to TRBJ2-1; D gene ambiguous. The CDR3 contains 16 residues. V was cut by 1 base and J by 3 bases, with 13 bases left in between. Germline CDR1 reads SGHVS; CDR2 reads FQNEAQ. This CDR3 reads CASSLGRTVRYNEQFF. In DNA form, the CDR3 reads TGTGCCAGCAGCTTAGGGAGAACGGTCCGCTACAATGAGCAGTTCTTC.

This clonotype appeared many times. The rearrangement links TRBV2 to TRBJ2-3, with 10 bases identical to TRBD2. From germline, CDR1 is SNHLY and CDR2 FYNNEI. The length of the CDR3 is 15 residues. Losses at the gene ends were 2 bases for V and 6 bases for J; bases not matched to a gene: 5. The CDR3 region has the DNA TGTGCCAGCAGTGAACTAGCGGGAGTGCGGGATACGCAGTATTTT. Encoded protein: CASSELAGVRDTQYF.

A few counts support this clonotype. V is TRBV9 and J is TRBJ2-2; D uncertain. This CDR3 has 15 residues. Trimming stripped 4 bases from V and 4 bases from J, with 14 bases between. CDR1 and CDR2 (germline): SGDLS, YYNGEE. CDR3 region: CASSSRRVSTGELFF. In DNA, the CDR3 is TGTGCCAGCAGCTCCAGACGTGTTAGCACCGGGGAGCTGTTTTTT.

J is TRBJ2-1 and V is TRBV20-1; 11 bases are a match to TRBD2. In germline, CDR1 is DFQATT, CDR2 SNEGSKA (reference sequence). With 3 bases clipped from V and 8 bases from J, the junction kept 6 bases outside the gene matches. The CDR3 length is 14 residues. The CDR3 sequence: CSASGTSGQHEQFF. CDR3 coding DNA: TGCAGTGCTAGTGGGACTAGCGGTCAGCATGAGCAGTTCTTC.